The rows below give T cell receptor beta chains drawn from one sample of a study of identifying expanded T cells in peripheral blood. Sequencing used immunoSEQ multiplex PCR; TCRdb keeps in-frame clones, though not all of them. Of over 75,000 clones listed, about 87% were seen once; the top ten hold around 4.1%. Sequenced sample: blood. The receptors come from a person aged 18 to 69 in good health. Both conserved end residues are part of each CDR3. Each record gives: clone size, J gene, V gene, D gene, CDR3 DNA, CDR3 protein. A D gene is named only where the DNA matches it firmly. Some rows have no size entry. The others give once, few or many, or a class for an expanded clone.

size: once
J: TRBJ1-2
V: TRBV7-9
D: TRBD1
DNA: TGTGCCAGCAGCTTAACAGGGGTCGGTTACACCTTC
CDR3: CASSLTGVGYTF

size: -
J: TRBJ1-3
V: TRBV7-9
D: TRBD1
DNA: TGTGCCAGCAGCCCTGGACAGGGTGTCATATATTTT
CDR3: CASSPGQGVIYF

size: -
J: TRBJ1-5
V: TRBV30
D: -
DNA: TGTGCCTGGAGACAGGGTTTTCAGCCCCAGCATTTT
CDR3: CAWRQGFQPQHF

size: -
J: TRBJ2-3
V: TRBV15
D: -
DNA: TGTGCCACCAGCGGGTCCCAGGTCACAGATACGCAGTATTTT
CDR3: CATSGSQVTDTQYF

size: -
J: TRBJ2-7
V: TRBV7-6
D: -
DNA: TGTGCCAGCAGCACTGGCAGGGGCTCCTACGAGCAGTACTTC
CDR3: CASSTGRGSYEQYF

size: -
J: TRBJ2-7
V: TRBV5-6
D: TRBD1
DNA: TGTGCCAGCAGCTTGGAGGACAGGACTTTCTACGAGCAGTACTTC
CDR3: CASSLEDRTFYEQYF

size: -
J: TRBJ2-5
V: TRBV5-1
D: TRBD1
DNA: TGCGCCAGCAGCAGGGGCCCCGGGCAGGGGGAAGAGACCCAGTACTTC
CDR3: CASSRGPGQGEETQYF

size: few
J: TRBJ2-5
V: TRBV6-5
D: -
DNA: TGTGCCAGCAGTTACTCGATGGCACCGGGTGAAGAGACCCAGTACTTC
CDR3: CASSYSMAPGEETQYF

size: -
J: TRBJ2-5
V: TRBV7-8
D: TRBD2
DNA: TGTGCCAGCAGCTTTACTAGCGGGAGGGAATACCAAGAGACCCAGTACTTC
CDR3: CASSFTSGREYQETQYF

size: -
J: TRBJ2-3
V: TRBV6-5
D: -
DNA: TGTGCCAGCAGTTTGCGGCCGGGACATAGCACAGATACGCAGTATTTT
CDR3: CASSLRPGHSTDTQYF

size: few
J: TRBJ2-7
V: TRBV6-4
D: -
DNA: TGTGCCAGCAGTGAACAGGACGGCATTGGTTACGAGCAGTACTTC
CDR3: CASSEQDGIGYEQYF

size: few
J: TRBJ2-3
V: TRBV6-4
D: TRBD2
DNA: TGTGCCAGCAGTGGACTAGCGGGGGCCACAGATACGCAGTATTTT
CDR3: CASSGLAGATDTQYF

size: -
J: TRBJ1-5
V: TRBV13
D: -
DNA: TGTGCCAGCAGCTTATCGGTCCAGTCGAATCAGCCCCAGCATTTT
CDR3: CASSLSVQSNQPQHF

size: -
J: TRBJ1-1
V: TRBV2
D: -
DNA: TGTGCCAGCAGTAGCGATGATCAAGCCACTGAAGCTTTCTTT
CDR3: CASSSDDQATEAFF

size: -
J: TRBJ1-5
V: TRBV19
D: -
DNA: TGTGCCAGTAGTATACTACAGGGTTCGCGTCAGCCCCAGCATTTT
CDR3: CASSILQGSRQPQHF

size: -
J: TRBJ2-7
V: TRBV28
D: -
DNA: TGTGCCAGCACTCCAGGGACGACCTACGAGCAGTACTTC
CDR3: CASTPGTTYEQYF

size: -
J: TRBJ2-7
V: TRBV6-6
D: TRBD2
DNA: TGTGCCAGCAGTAGACTAGCGGGTTACGAGCAGTACTTC
CDR3: CASSRLAGYEQYF

size: few
J: TRBJ2-3
V: TRBV2
D: -
DNA: TGTGCCAGCAGTGAAGGTGTAGGCCTCACAGATACGCAGTATTTT
CDR3: CASSEGVGLTDTQYF

size: -
J: TRBJ2-1
V: TRBV7-9
D: TRBD1
DNA: TGTGCCAGCAGCTCCCCAGACAGGGGGATAGACAATGAGCAGTTCTTC
CDR3: CASSSPDRGIDNEQFF

size: -
J: TRBJ2-3
V: TRBV20-1
D: -
DNA: TGCAGTGCGGACGTGGGGGATACGCAGTATTTT
CDR3: CSADVGDTQYF

size: -
J: TRBJ2-5
V: TRBV7-9
D: -
DNA: TGTGCCAGCAGCTTAGAAACAGCCCAAGAGACCCAGTACTTC
CDR3: CASSLETAQETQYF

size: once
J: TRBJ2-1
V: TRBV9
D: TRBD2
DNA: TGTGCCAGCAGCCAGAGACTAGCGGGGGGGCCAAGGGAGCAGTTCTTC
CDR3: CASSQRLAGGPREQFF

size: -
J: TRBJ1-1
V: TRBV18
D: -
DNA: TGTGCCAGCCTCACAAAAGACAACACTGAAGCTTTCTTT
CDR3: CASLTKDNTEAFF

size: -
J: TRBJ2-7
V: TRBV7-2
D: -
DNA: TGTGCCAGCAGTTCACAGGGGAGGGAGCAGTACTTC
CDR3: CASSSQGREQYF

size: -
J: TRBJ1-1
V: TRBV28
D: -
DNA: TGTGCCAGCAGTTTACTGTCCGCTATTGAAGCTTTCTTT
CDR3: CASSLLSAIEAFF

size: -
J: TRBJ2-2
V: TRBV5-6
D: TRBD1
DNA: TGTGCCAGCAGCTTCTTGACAGGGAGCTCGTCCGGGGAGCTGTTTTTT
CDR3: CASSFLTGSSSGELFF

size: -
J: TRBJ2-5
V: TRBV11-2
D: -
DNA: TGTGCCAGCAGCTTAGCGGGCCGGTTGGCGGAGACCCAGTACTTC
CDR3: CASSLAGRLAETQYF

size: -
J: TRBJ2-1
V: TRBV9
D: -
DNA: TGTGCCAGCAGCGCAGACAATGAGCAGTTCTTC
CDR3: CASSADNEQFF

size: once
J: TRBJ2-3
V: TRBV4-1
D: -
DNA: TGCGCCAGCAGCCAAGATGGGGGAGGCACAGATACGCAGTATTTT
CDR3: CASSQDGGGTDTQYF

size: -
J: TRBJ1-5
V: TRBV4-1
D: -
DNA: TGCGCCAGCAGCCAAATTCAGGGGACGATGGGCAATCAGCCCCAGCATTTT
CDR3: CASSQIQGTMGNQPQHF

size: -
J: TRBJ1-1
V: TRBV6-6
D: -
DNA: TGTGCCAGCAGTCCCCACCCAGGGAGGTCGAACACTGAAGCTTTCTTT
CDR3: CASSPHPGRSNTEAFF

size: few
J: TRBJ1-1
V: TRBV10-3
D: -
DNA: TGTGCCATCAGTGATAAGGGGGGGACTGAAGCTTTCTTT
CDR3: CAISDKGGTEAFF

size: -
J: TRBJ2-2
V: TRBV5-1
D: -
DNA: TGCGCCAGCAGCAAGGAAGGGGGGTATGGCACCGGGGAGCTGTTTTTT
CDR3: CASSKEGGYGTGELFF

size: -
J: TRBJ2-1
V: TRBV4-1
D: TRBD2
DNA: TGCGCCAGCAGCCAAGATCCCCTAGCGGGAGGCAACTACAATGAGCAGTTCTTC
CDR3: CASSQDPLAGGNYNEQFF

size: -
J: TRBJ1-1
V: TRBV30
D: -
DNA: TGTGCCTGGAGTCGCACACTCGAGGGAGAAGCTTTCTTT
CDR3: CAWSRTLEGEAFF

size: medium-sized
J: TRBJ1-2
V: TRBV4-2
D: -
DNA: TGTGCCAGCAGCCAAGAGTCAACAGGGATGAATGGCTACACCTTC
CDR3: CASSQESTGMNGYTF

size: -
J: TRBJ2-3
V: TRBV27
D: TRBD2
DNA: TGTGCCAGCAGTTTATCTTTAGCGGGCCCCGATACGCAGTATTTT
CDR3: CASSLSLAGPDTQYF

size: -
J: TRBJ2-7
V: TRBV25-1
D: -
DNA: TGTGCCAGCAGTGACCGGATTCACTCCTACGAGCAGTACTTC
CDR3: CASSDRIHSYEQYF

size: -
J: TRBJ1-1
V: TRBV2
D: -
DNA: TGTGCCAGCAGTGGGTACAGGGCCACTGAAGCTTTCTTT
CDR3: CASSGYRATEAFF

size: -
J: TRBJ1-2
V: TRBV18
D: TRBD1
DNA: TGTGCCAGCTCAAACAAACAGGGGACCGCACATTATGGCTACACCTTC
CDR3: CASSNKQGTAHYGYTF